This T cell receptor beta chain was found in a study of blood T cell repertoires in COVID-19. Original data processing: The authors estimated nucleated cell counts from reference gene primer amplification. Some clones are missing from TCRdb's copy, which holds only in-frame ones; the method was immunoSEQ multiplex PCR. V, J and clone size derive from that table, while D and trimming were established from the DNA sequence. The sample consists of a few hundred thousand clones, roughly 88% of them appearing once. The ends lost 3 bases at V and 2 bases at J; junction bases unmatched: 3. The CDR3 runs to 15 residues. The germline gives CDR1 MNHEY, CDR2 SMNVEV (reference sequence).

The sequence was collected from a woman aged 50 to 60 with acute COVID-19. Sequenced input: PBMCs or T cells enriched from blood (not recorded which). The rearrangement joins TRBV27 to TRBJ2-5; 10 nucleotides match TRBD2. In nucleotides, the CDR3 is TGTGCCAGCAGTTTGAGTAGCGGGGGGCAAGAGACCCAGTACTTC. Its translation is CASSLSSGGQETQYF.